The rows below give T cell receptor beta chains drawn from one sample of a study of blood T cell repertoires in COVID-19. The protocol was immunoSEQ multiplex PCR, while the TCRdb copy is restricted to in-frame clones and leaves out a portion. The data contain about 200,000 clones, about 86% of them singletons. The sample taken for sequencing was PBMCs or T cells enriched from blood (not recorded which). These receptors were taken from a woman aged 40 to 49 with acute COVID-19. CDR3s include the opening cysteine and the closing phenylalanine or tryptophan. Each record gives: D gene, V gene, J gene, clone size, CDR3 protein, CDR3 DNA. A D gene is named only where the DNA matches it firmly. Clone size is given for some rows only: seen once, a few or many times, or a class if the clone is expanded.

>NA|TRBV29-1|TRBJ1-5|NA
CSVGQNSNQPQHF
TGCAGCGTCGGACAGAATAGCAATCAGCCCCAGCATTTT
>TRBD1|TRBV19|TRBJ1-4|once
CASRRDRGGEKLFF
TGTGCCAGTAGGAGGGACAGGGGAGGAGAAAAACTGTTTTTT
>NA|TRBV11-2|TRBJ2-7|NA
CASSFGQRSEQYF
TGTGCCAGCAGCTTCGGACAGCGGAGTGAGCAGTACTTC
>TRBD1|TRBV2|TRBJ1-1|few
CASRGQGGMNTEAFF
TGTGCCAGCAGGGGACAGGGGGGAATGAACACTGAAGCTTTCTTT
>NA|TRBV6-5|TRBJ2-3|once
CASSYSRVGPTDTQYF
TGTGCCAGCAGTTACTCGCGGGTGGGCCCCACAGATACGCAGTATTTT
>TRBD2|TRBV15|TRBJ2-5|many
CATSRGTALAGDETQYF
TGTGCCACCAGCAGAGGAACAGCACTAGCGGGAGACGAGACCCAGTACTTC
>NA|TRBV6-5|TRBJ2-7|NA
CASSRLGAGNEQYF
TGTGCCAGCAGCCGCTTGGGGGCCGGTAACGAGCAGTACTTC
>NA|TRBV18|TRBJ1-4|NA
CASSPRQAESANEKLFF
TGTGCCAGCTCACCGCGACAGGCGGAATCGGCTAATGAAAAACTGTTTTTT
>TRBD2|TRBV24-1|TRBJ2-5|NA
CATSDNLAGGYQETQYF
TGTGCCACCAGTGATAATTTAGCGGGAGGCTACCAAGAGACCCAGTACTTC
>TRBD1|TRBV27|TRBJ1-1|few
CASSFWGQGNTEAFF
TGTGCCAGCAGTTTTTGGGGACAGGGGAACACTGAAGCTTTCTTT
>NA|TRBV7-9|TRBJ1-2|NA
CASSLAGQRANYGYTF
TGTGCCAGCAGCTTAGCGGGGCAGAGAGCTAACTATGGCTACACCTTC
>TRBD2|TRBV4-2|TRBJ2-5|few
CASSQIRTSGSGSPETQYF
TGTGCCAGCAGCCAAATCAGGACTAGCGGGTCCGGAAGTCCGGAGACCCAGTACTTC
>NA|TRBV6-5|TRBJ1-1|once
CASSYLPTGNTEAFF
TGTGCCAGCAGTTACCTCCCGACTGGAAACACTGAAGCTTTCTTT
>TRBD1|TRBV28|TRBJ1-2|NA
CASRPTGASYVNGYTF
TGTGCCAGCAGACCGACAGGGGCGTCCTATGTGAATGGCTACACCTTC
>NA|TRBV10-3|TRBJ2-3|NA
CAATGGLSTDTQYF
TGTGCCGCCACCGGCGGCCTAAGCACAGATACGCAGTATTTT
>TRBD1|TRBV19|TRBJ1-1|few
CASKTGGAEAFF
TGTGCCAGTAAAACAGGGGGCGCTGAAGCTTTCTTT
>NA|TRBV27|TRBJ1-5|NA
CASSQLNQPQHF
TGTGCCAGCAGCCAACTCAATCAGCCCCAGCATTTT
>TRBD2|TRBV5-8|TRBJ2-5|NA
CASSLDSGGAKTQYF
TGTGCCAGCAGCTTGGATAGCGGGGGGGCGAAGACCCAGTACTTC
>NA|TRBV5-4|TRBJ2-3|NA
CASSPGASTDTQYF
TGTGCCAGCAGCCCGGGAGCCTCCACAGATACGCAGTATTTT
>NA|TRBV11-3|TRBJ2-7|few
CASSSPGTNEQYF
TGTGCCAGCAGCTCCCCCGGGACAAACGAGCAGTACTTC
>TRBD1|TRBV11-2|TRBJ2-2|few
CASSPRQGHNTGELFF
TGTGCCAGCAGCCCCCGACAGGGGCACAACACCGGGGAGCTGTTTTTT
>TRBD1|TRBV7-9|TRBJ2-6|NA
CASSARTGLSGANVLTF
TGTGCCAGCAGCGCCCGGACAGGACTCTCTGGGGCCAACGTCCTGACTTTC
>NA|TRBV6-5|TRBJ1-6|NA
CASSLGGRNSPLHF
TGTGCCAGCAGTTTGGGGGGGCGGAATTCACCCCTCCACTTT
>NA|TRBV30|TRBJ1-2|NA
CAWSAGNYGYTF
TGTGCCTGGAGTGCGGGGAACTATGGCTACACCTTC
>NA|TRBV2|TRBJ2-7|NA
CASTPKFYEQYF
TGTGCCAGCACCCCCAAATTCTACGAGCAGTACTTC
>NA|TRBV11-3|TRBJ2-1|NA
CASSDQAAGDEQFF
TGTGCCAGCAGTGACCAAGCGGCCGGAGATGAGCAGTTCTTC
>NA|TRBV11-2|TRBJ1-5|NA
CASSFRVGQPQHF
TGTGCCAGCAGCTTCAGGGTAGGTCAGCCCCAGCATTTT
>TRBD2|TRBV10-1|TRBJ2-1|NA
CASSEVGRDSIYNEQFF
TGCGCCAGCAGTGAAGTCGGGAGGGACTCAATCTACAATGAGCAGTTCTTC
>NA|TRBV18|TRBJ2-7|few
CASTTPQRGEQYF
TGTGCCAGCACCACCCCCCAGCGAGGCGAGCAGTACTTC
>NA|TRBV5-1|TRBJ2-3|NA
CASSNAATGTDTQYF
TGCGCCAGCAGCAACGCTGCCACGGGAACAGATACGCAGTATTTT
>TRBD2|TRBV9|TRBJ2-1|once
CASSPRVGLGTHEQFF
TGTGCCAGCAGCCCCCGAGTGGGACTAGGGACCCATGAGCAGTTCTTC
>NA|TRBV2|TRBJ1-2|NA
CASSTTGRLGGYTF
TGTGCCAGCAGTACGACTGGCCGACTCGGGGGCTACACCTTC
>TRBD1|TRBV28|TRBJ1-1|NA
CASSFVRGPPEAFF
TGTGCCAGCAGTTTTGTCAGGGGGCCCCCTGAAGCTTTCTTT
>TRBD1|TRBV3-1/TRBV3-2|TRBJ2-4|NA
CASSRKTGTNIQYF
TGTGCCAGCAGCCGAAAGACAGGGACAAACATTCAGTACTTC
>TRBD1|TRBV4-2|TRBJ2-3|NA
CASSQERQGQGSDTQYF
TGTGCCAGCAGCCAAGAGCGGCAAGGACAGGGGTCAGATACGCAGTATTTT